These 6 T cell receptor beta chains were sequenced from one sample in a study of blood T cell repertoires in COVID-19. Assay: immunoSEQ multiplex PCR; the TCRdb copy retains only in-frame clones and omits some. The sample includes approximately 210,000 clones, 80% seen only once; the top ten take 4.3%. What was sequenced was PBMCs or T cells enriched from blood (not recorded which). The receptors derive from a man aged 30 to 45 with acute COVID-19.

V is TRBV5-4 and J is TRBJ2-5; a possible D gene is TRBD2 (6 bases). This CDR3 contains 13 residues. The germline gives CDR1 SGHNT, CDR2 YYREEE (reference sequence). Trimming removed 5 bases from V and 10 bases from J, with 18 bases in between. The CDR3 DNA sequence: TGTGCCAGCAGGGGAGGCTCCGAAGTGGGCCAGTACTTC. Translating gives CASRGGSEVGQYF. The variable domain in full, completed from reference TRBV5-4 and TRBJ2-5, reads ETGVTQSPTHLIKTRGQQVTLRCSSQSGHNTVSWYQQALGQGPQFIFQYYREEENGRGNFPPRFSGLQFPNYSSELNVNALELDDSALYLCASRGGSEVGQYFGPGTRLLVL.

This clone was recorded a few times. This sequence joins TRBV5-1 and TRBJ1-2; TRBD1 might be the D (6 bases). Germline V lookup: CDR1 SGHRS, CDR2 YFSETQ. The CDR3 is 15 residues long. The CDR3 sequence is CGCRLGQQANYGYTF. The CDR3 coding sequence is TGCGGTTGCCGGCTAGGACAGCAAGCTAACTATGGCTACACCTTC.

The chain couples TRBV9 to TRBJ2-4, with 7 bases fitting TRBD1. Germline V gene lookup returns CDR1 SGDLS and CDR2 YYNGEE. There are 14 residues in the CDR3. V lost 4 bases, J lost 7 bases, and 8 bases stayed unmatched. This CDR3 reads CASSQTTGLNIQYF. The CDR3 coding sequence is TGTGCCAGCAGCCAAACGACAGGGTTGAACATTCAGTACTTC.

This clone came up once. The chain joins TRBV10-3 to TRBJ1-2; D remains ambiguous. V was cut by 3 bases and J by 8 bases, with 7 bases left in between. The germline V gene has CDR1 ENHRY and CDR2 SYGVKD. There are 11 residues in the CDR3. The CDR3 DNA follows: TGTGCCATCAGTGACGGGGAGGGCTACACCTTC. Residues: CAISDGEGYTF.

This chain links TRBV5-6 with TRBJ1-1, with a possible D match to TRBD1 (5 bases). V lost 4 bases and J lost 7, with 8 bases in between. Germline V CDR1 and CDR2: SGHDT, YYEEEE. The length of the CDR3 is 11 residues. CDR3 residues: CASSRQGEAFF. The DNA for the CDR3 is TGTGCCAGCAGCCGTCAGGGTGAAGCTTTCTTT.

This clone was observed a handful of times. The rearrangement uses TRBV5-1 and TRBJ2-2; 9 nucleotides align to TRBD2. The V gene end was trimmed by 3 bases and the J gene end by 6 bases; junction bases not matched to a gene: 9. CDR1 and CDR2 from the germline V gene are SGHRS and YFSETQ. This CDR3 spans 16 amino acids. The CDR3 protein is CASSSILAGLAGELFF. In DNA, the CDR3 is TGCGCCAGCAGCTCAATTCTAGCGGGGTTGGCCGGGGAGCTGTTTTTT.